What follows describes a single T cell receptor beta chain. These data belong to a study of T-cell reconstitution after alpha-beta-depleted transplantation in children. The CDR3 sequence is 17 residues long. Germline values: CDR1 MNHNS, CDR2 SASEGT. The trim removed 6 bases at V and 9 bases at J, leaving 18 bases unmatched. For TCRbeta, the library was prepared with unique molecular identifiers. MiXCR, run by TCRdb on the PCR reads, gives a single entry per CDR3 protein. In the table there are fewer than 250,000 distinct CDR3 sequences, more than 15% of which are singletons. V usage is TRBV6-1 and J usage is TRBJ2-1; 9 bases agree with TRBD2. This clonotype was obtained from a male patient between 2 and 10 years old who had a stem cell transplant for acute lymphoblastic leukemia, so the T cells may come from the graft donor. Sequenced material: PBMCs, mostly from graft donor cells, taken 360 days after TCRalphabeta/CD19-depleted stem cell transplant. The CDR3 here is CASSPLPGTSHRIEQFF. The CDR3 bases are TGTGCCAGCAGCCCACTCCCCGGGACTAGCCATAGGATTGAGCAGTTCTTC.